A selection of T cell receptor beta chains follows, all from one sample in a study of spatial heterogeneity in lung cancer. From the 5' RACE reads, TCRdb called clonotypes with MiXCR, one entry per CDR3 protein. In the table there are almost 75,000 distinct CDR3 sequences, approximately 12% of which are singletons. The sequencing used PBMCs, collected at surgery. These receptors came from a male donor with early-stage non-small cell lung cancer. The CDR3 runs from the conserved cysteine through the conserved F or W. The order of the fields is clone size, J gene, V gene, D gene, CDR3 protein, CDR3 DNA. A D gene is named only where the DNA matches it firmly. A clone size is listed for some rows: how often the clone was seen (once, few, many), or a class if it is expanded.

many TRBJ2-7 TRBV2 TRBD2 CASSTGRQRGEQYF TGTGCCAGCAGCACCGGGAGACAGCGGGGTGAGCAGTACTTC
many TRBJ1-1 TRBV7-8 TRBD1 CASSLIRDRVPEAFF TGTGCCAGCAGCCTGATCCGGGACAGGGTGCCTGAAGCTTTCTTT
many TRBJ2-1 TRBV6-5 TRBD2 CASSYQVTSGRSEQFF TGTGCCAGCAGTTACCAAGTGACTAGCGGGAGGTCTGAGCAGTTCTTC
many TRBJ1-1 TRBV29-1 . CSTGDTEAFF TGCAGCACGGGGGACACTGAAGCTTTCTTT
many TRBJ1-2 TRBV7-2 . CASSLVVANYGYTF TGTGCCAGCAGCTTAGTTGTGGCTAACTATGGCTACACCTTC
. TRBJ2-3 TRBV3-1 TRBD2 CASSQELSGGDTDTQYF TGTGCCAGCAGCCAAGAGCTTAGCGGGGGGGACACAGATACGCAGTATTTT
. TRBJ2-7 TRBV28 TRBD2 CASSPLLLAGSSYEQYF TGTGCCAGCAGTCCGCTCCTACTAGCGGGATCCTCCTACGAGCAGTACTTC
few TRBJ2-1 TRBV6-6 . CASRLTSTSSDEQFF TGTGCCAGCAGACTTACTTCCACTAGCTCCGATGAGCAGTTCTTC
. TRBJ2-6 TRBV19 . CASSISSGANVLTF TGTGCCAGTAGTATCAGTTCAGGGGCCAACGTCCTGACTTTC
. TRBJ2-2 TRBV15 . CATRNSAGNTGELFF TGTGCCACCCGTAACTCAGCAGGCAACACCGGGGAGCTGTTTTTT
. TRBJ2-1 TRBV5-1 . CASSNVEAMHNEQFF TGCGCCAGCAGTAACGTGGAAGCGATGCACAATGAGCAGTTCTTC
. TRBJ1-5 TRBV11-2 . CASSPGQSSNQPQHF TGTGCCAGCAGCCCTGGACAGAGTAGCAATCAGCCCCAGCATTTT
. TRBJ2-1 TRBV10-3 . CATASYNEQFF TGTGCCACCGCCTCTTACAATGAGCAGTTCTTC
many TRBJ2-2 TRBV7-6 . CASSLGSGELFF TGTGCCAGCAGCTTAGGATCCGGGGAGCTGTTTTTT
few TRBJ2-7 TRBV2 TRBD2 CASSEEDRNLAGEQYF TGTGCCAGCAGTGAAGAGGACAGGAACCTAGCGGGGGAGCAGTACTTC
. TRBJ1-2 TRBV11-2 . CASSKNRDYGYTF TGTGCCAGCAGCAAAAACAGGGACTATGGCTACACCTTC
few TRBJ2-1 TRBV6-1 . CASKPGVNEQFF TGTGCCAGCAAACCGGGAGTCAATGAGCAGTTCTTC
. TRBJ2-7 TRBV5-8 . CASKSTRGGSYEQYF TGTGCCAGCAAATCCACGAGAGGGGGTTCGTACGAGCAGTACTTC
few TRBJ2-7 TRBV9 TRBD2 CASSPLEREGGYEQYF TGTGCCAGCAGCCCCCTAGAGCGGGAGGGCGGATACGAGCAGTACTTC
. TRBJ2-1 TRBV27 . CASSQSPGLNNEQFF TGTGCCAGCAGCCAGAGTCCGGGACTCAACAATGAGCAGTTCTTC
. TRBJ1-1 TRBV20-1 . CSASIRKGGTEAFF TGCAGTGCTAGTATTCGAAAGGGAGGGACTGAAGCTTTCTTT
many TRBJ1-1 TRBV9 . CATQQVNTEAFF TGTGCCACTCAACAAGTGAACACTGAAGCTTTCTTT
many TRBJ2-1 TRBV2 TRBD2 CASTEPRAGPTQFF TGTGCCAGCACCGAACCCCGAGCGGGGCCGACCCAGTTCTTC
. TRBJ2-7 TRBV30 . CAWGQLSYEQYF TGTGCCTGGGGACAGCTTTCCTACGAGCAGTACTTC